Listed below are T cell receptor beta chains from one sample, sequenced in a study of blood T cell repertoires in COVID-19. Here immunoSEQ multiplex PCR was the method, and the copy in TCRdb shows in-frame clones only, minus some. Among 60,000 to 70,000 clones listed, roughly 84% were seen once. The sequenced material came from peripheral blood. These receptors were obtained from a woman aged 70 to 79 with acute or convalescent COVID-19. Each CDR3 is given with its conserved first and last residue. A D gene is named only where the DNA matches it firmly. Some rows have no size entry. The others give once, few or many, or a class for an expanded clone.

abundance	len	d_gene	j_gene	v_gene	CDR3aa	CDR3nt
-	13	-	TRBJ2-1	TRBV7-2	CASSRDKYNEQFF	TGTGCCAGCAGCCGGGACAAGTACAATGAGCAGTTCTTC
-	15	-	TRBJ2-2	TRBV6-2/TRBV6-3	CASSSTGNPPWELFF	TGTGCCAGCAGTTCTACAGGAAACCCCCCCTGGGAGCTGTTTTTT
-	14	-	TRBJ1-6	TRBV5-6	CASSYQGYNSPLHF	TGTGCCAGCAGCTATCAGGGCTATAATTCACCCCTCCACTTT
once	15	TRBD2	TRBJ2-2	TRBV6-5	CASSLGGASTGELFF	TGTGCCAGCAGCCTCGGGGGGGCGAGCACCGGGGAGCTGTTTTTT
-	15	-	TRBJ2-2	TRBV9	CASRRQDSYTGELFF	TGTGCCAGCAGACGCCAGGACAGCTACACCGGGGAGCTGTTTTTT
-	17	-	TRBJ1-1	TRBV7-6	CASSLAQPMGGNTEAFF	TGTGCCAGCAGCTTAGCACAACCTATGGGAGGGAACACTGAAGCTTTCTTT
-	16	TRBD1	TRBJ1-1	TRBV5-4	CASSLGPRGQGTEAFF	TGTGCCAGCAGCTTGGGGCCCCGCGGACAGGGCACTGAAGCTTTCTTT
-	16	-	TRBJ2-3	TRBV9	CASSADAGLYPDTQYF	TGTGCCAGCAGCGCCGACGCCGGACTTTATCCAGATACGCAGTATTTT
-	14	-	TRBJ2-1	TRBV7-9	CASSVAGLDDEQFF	TGTGCCAGCAGCGTAGCAGGACTTGACGATGAGCAGTTCTTC
-	17	-	TRBJ2-6	TRBV2	CASRGQGPPSGANVLTF	TGTGCCAGCAGGGGGCAGGGTCCCCCCTCTGGGGCCAACGTCCTGACTTTC
-	15	TRBD2	TRBJ2-1	TRBV5-1	CASREGTSGIHEQFF	TGCGCCAGCAGAGAGGGGACTAGCGGAATCCATGAGCAGTTCTTC
-	15	-	TRBJ2-6	TRBV7-6	CASSLGQLGANVLTF	TGTGCCAGCAGCCTGGGACAACTTGGGGCCAACGTCCTGACTTTC
-	16	-	TRBJ2-7	TRBV7-2	CASSPDRRNPTYEQYF	TGTGCCAGCAGCCCCGACCGCAGGAATCCGACCTACGAGCAGTACTTC
-	17	TRBD1	TRBJ1-3	TRBV30	CAWQGQAKLTSGNTIYF	TGTGCCTGGCAAGGACAGGCCAAATTAACCTCTGGAAACACCATATATTTT
-	11	-	TRBJ1-5	TRBV2	CASSDFGSQHF	TGTGCCAGCAGTGATTTCGGGTCCCAGCATTTT
-	13	-	TRBJ2-4	TRBV4-1	CASSPPAKNIQYF	TGCGCCAGCAGCCCCCCGGCCAAAAACATTCAGTACTTC
-	16	-	TRBJ1-3	TRBV7-7	CASSPRTASSGNTIYF	TGTGCTAGCAGCCCACGGACAGCCTCCTCTGGAAACACCATATATTTT
-	14	TRBD2	TRBJ2-1	TRBV5-4	CASSLEGSGGPQFF	TGTGCCAGCAGCTTGGAAGGTAGCGGGGGGCCGCAGTTCTTC
-	14	-	TRBJ1-2	TRBV14	CASSPFTGPYGYTF	TGTGCCAGCAGCCCGTTCACAGGGCCCTATGGCTACACCTTC
-	14	-	TRBJ2-7	TRBV14	CASSYSGSSYEQYF	TGTGCCAGCAGTTATAGCGGAAGCTCCTACGAGCAGTACTTC
-	16	-	TRBJ2-5	TRBV20-1	CSASGAGHLNQETQYF	TGCAGTGCTAGTGGAGCGGGCCACCTAAACCAAGAGACCCAGTACTTC
-	14	TRBD1	TRBJ1-1	TRBV24-1	CATSEGGQGTEAFF	TGTGCCACCAGTGAAGGGGGACAGGGGACTGAAGCTTTCTTT
-	15	-	TRBJ1-3	TRBV6-5	CASSLSVISGNTIYF	TGTGCCAGCAGTTTATCAGTGATCTCTGGAAACACCATATATTTT
-	13	TRBD1	TRBJ2-7	TRBV19	CASQRTGRNEQYF	TGTGCCAGCCAGAGGACAGGGAGGAACGAGCAGTACTTC
-	12	-	TRBJ2-7	TRBV2	CASTRDFAEQYF	TGTGCCAGCACCCGGGACTTCGCGGAGCAGTACTTC
-	15	-	TRBJ2-7	TRBV28	CASSFGFGGGLEQYF	TGTGCCAGCAGTTTTGGTTTTGGCGGGGGCCTCGAGCAGTACTTC
once	16	TRBD2	TRBJ2-1	TRBV7-8	CASSLGLAGNYNEQFF	TGTGCCAGCAGCTTAGGGCTAGCGGGGAACTACAATGAGCAGTTCTTC
-	15	TRBD2	TRBJ2-1	TRBV5-4	CASSPTSGSYNEQFF	TGTGCCAGCAGCCCGACTAGCGGTTCCTACAATGAGCAGTTCTTC
-	15	-	TRBJ2-7	TRBV3-1/TRBV3-2	CASSQVAGGSYEQYF	TGTGCCAGCAGCCAAGTGGCTGGCGGCTCCTACGAGCAGTACTTC
few	16	TRBD1	TRBJ1-2	TRBV9	CASSVGQGVLGDGYTF	TGTGCCAGCAGCGTAGGACAGGGCGTATTAGGGGATGGCTACACCTTC
-	13	-	TRBJ1-1	TRBV7-3	CASSLGRAREAFF	TGTGCCAGCAGCTTAGGGAGGGCTCGGGAGGCTTTCTTT
few	14	-	TRBJ1-1	TRBV29-1	CSVEDVEPRTEAFF	TGCAGCGTTGAAGATGTGGAGCCACGGACTGAAGCTTTCTTT
-	14	-	TRBJ1-1	TRBV7-9	CASSRGVMNTEAFF	TGTGCCAGCAGCCGGGGGGTCATGAACACTGAAGCTTTCTTT
-	13	-	TRBJ2-3	TRBV6-2/TRBV6-3	CASSYRLLDTQYF	TGTGCCAGCAGTTACAGACTCCTAGATACGCAGTATTTT
few	15	TRBD1	TRBJ1-1	TRBV3-1/TRBV3-2	CASSDGTGGVTEAFF	TGTGCCAGCAGTGATGGGACAGGGGGCGTCACTGAAGCTTTCTTT
-	14	TRBD1	TRBJ2-2	TRBV6-4	CASSRDSESGELFF	TGTGCCAGCTCTCGGGACAGCGAGTCCGGGGAGCTGTTTTTT
few	16	-	TRBJ1-6	TRBV28	CASSLLPEGGWMPLHF	TGTGCCAGCAGTCTCCTACCAGAAGGGGGTTGGATGCCCCTCCACTTT
-	15	TRBD2	TRBJ2-7	TRBV9	CASSPLAGQNYEQYF	TGTGCCAGCAGCCCACTAGCGGGGCAAAACTACGAGCAGTACTTC
-	16	TRBD2	TRBJ2-7	TRBV2	CASNELGLADSYEQHF	TGTGCCAGCAACGAACTCGGACTAGCTGACTCCTACGAGCAGCACTTC
-	14	-	TRBJ2-3	TRBV7-8	CASSLGLATDTQYF	TGTGCCAGCAGCTTAGGCCTAGCGACGGATACGCAGTATTTT
-	17	TRBD2	TRBJ2-5	TRBV30	CAWSVGSGGLVQETQYF	TGTGCCTGGAGTGTTGGTAGCGGGGGGCTCGTTCAAGAGACCCAGTACTTC
-	18	-	TRBJ1-2	TRBV2	CASSEDQRGQGTNYGYTF	TGTGCCAGCAGTGAAGACCAGAGAGGGCAGGGGACTAACTATGGCTACACCTTC
few	15	TRBD2	TRBJ2-1	TRBV5-1	CASSLVLAEDNEQFF	TGCGCCAGCAGCTTAGTACTAGCGGAGGACAATGAGCAGTTCTTC
-	14	-	TRBJ1-1	TRBV7-6	CASSFQGWDTEAFF	TGTGCCAGCAGCTTCCAGGGATGGGACACTGAAGCTTTCTTT
-	11	-	TRBJ2-3	TRBV5-3	CARSLGPPQYF	TGTGCCAGAAGCTTGGGGCCACCGCAGTATTTT
-	13	-	TRBJ1-2	TRBV6-5	CASSYEGSGGYTF	TGTGCCAGCAGTTACGAAGGGTCGGGGGGCTACACCTTC
-	17	TRBD1	TRBJ1-3	TRBV28	CASSSWTGVGSGNTIYF	TGTGCCAGCAGTTCATGGACAGGCGTAGGCTCTGGAAACACCATATATTTT
-	14	-	TRBJ2-6	TRBV13	CASLRTAGANVLTF	TGTGCCAGTTTAAGGACAGCTGGGGCCAACGTCCTGACTTTC
once	14	-	TRBJ1-2	TRBV10-3	CAISETGDLGGYTF	TGTGCCATCTCCGAAACAGGAGATCTGGGGGGCTACACCTTC
few	13	-	TRBJ1-1	TRBV30	CAWTIQGGTEAFF	TGTGCCTGGACAATACAGGGTGGAACTGAAGCTTTCTTT
-	15	TRBD2	TRBJ2-5	TRBV19	CASSMTTSGGLAQYF	TGTGCCAGTAGTATGACTACTAGCGGGGGCCTCGCCCAGTACTTC
-	14	TRBD1	TRBJ1-3	TRBV7-2	CASSMGTGTDTIYF	TGTGCCAGCAGCATGGGGACAGGGACAGACACCATATATTTT